Listed below are T cell receptor beta chains from one sample, sequenced in a study of blood T cell repertoires in COVID-19. Libraries were prepared by immunoSEQ multiplex PCR; TCRdb keeps only in-frame clonotypes and omits some of them. This sample has about 270,000 clones, with roughly 85% found just once. The sample consisted of peripheral blood. These receptors all come from a woman aged 18-29 years with acute or convalescent COVID-19. CDR3s include the opening cysteine and the closing phenylalanine or tryptophan. The D gene is left open where the match is weak. Clone size appears in some rows only: once, few, many, or a class for an expanded clone.

>.|.|TRBJ2-3|TRBV6-5
TGTGCCAGCAGTTACGTCGCTAGCGGCACAGATACGCAGTATTTT
CASSYVASGTDTQYF
>TRBD1|.|TRBJ2-7|TRBV7-2
TGTGCCAGCAGCCCAATGGCCCCGGGACAGGGGCCCGAGCAGTACTTC
CASSPMAPGQGPEQYF
>.|many|TRBJ1-2|TRBV30
TGTGCCTTCAGCCGACTACTGATCTACGGCTACACCTTC
CAFSRLLIYGYTF
>TRBD1|.|TRBJ1-1|TRBV6-5
TGTGCCAGCAGTTACGGGACAGGTTTGAACACTGAAGCTTTCTTT
CASSYGTGLNTEAFF
>.|.|TRBJ2-3|TRBV6-5
TGTGCCAGCTTTGGCAGCACAGATACGCAGTATTTT
CASFGSTDTQYF
>TRBD1|.|TRBJ2-5|TRBV7-9
TGTGCCAGCAGGGCACCGGGGGCAGGGGGCGCGGCTGGAGAGACCCAGTACTTC
CASRAPGAGGAAGETQYF
>TRBD2|few|TRBJ2-1|TRBV11-2
TGTGCCAGCAGAAGGGCTAGCGGGAGTGGGTATGAGCAGTTCTTC
CASRRASGSGYEQFF
>.|once|TRBJ2-2|TRBV6-5
TGTGCCAGCAGCCTCCATAGAAACACCGGGGAGCTGTTTTTT
CASSLHRNTGELFF
>TRBD1|.|TRBJ1-2|TRBV29-1
TGCAGCGTTGACTGGGGACAGGGAGACTATGGCTACACCTTC
CSVDWGQGDYGYTF
>.|.|TRBJ1-1|TRBV27
TGTGCCAGCAGTTTAACCCCAACAGGGAACACTGAAGCTTTCTTT
CASSLTPTGNTEAFF
>.|once|TRBJ1-4|TRBV15
TGTGCCACCAGCAGAGAACGGGGGGCGTTTGAAAAACTGTTTTTT
CATSRERGAFEKLFF
>.|.|TRBJ2-4|TRBV7-2
TGTGCCAGCAGACCGCCGAGTTTTGCAGGGGCCAAAAACATTCAGTACTTC
CASRPPSFAGAKNIQYF
>.|.|TRBJ2-7|TRBV12-3/TRBV12-4
TGTGCCAGCAGTTTTGGCAGTTACGAGCAGTACTTC
CASSFGSYEQYF
>TRBD2|.|TRBJ2-1|TRBV5-4
TGTGCCAGCAGCTTGGGTCTAGCGGGAGCAGGGGATCGGGAGCAGTTCTTC
CASSLGLAGAGDREQFF
>.|.|TRBJ1-1|TRBV11-3
TGTGCCAGCAGCAAAGGGGGACACACTGAAGCTTTCTTT
CASSKGGHTEAFF
>TRBD2|.|TRBJ2-5|TRBV7-2
TGTGCCAGCAGCCCAGGACTAGCGGAGACCCAGTACTTC
CASSPGLAETQYF
>TRBD1|.|TRBJ1-4|TRBV29-1
TGCAGCGTCACCACAGGGGGCGAGAGTGAAAAACTGTTTTTT
CSVTTGGESEKLFF
>.|.|TRBJ2-1|TRBV7-7
TGTGCTAGCAGCTGCCATTGGTCGGTCCTCTACAATGAGCAGTTCTTC
CASSCHWSVLYNEQFF
>.|few|TRBJ2-5|TRBV5-4
TGTGCCAGCAGCTCTCTCGAAGAGACCCAGTACTTC
CASSSLEETQYF
>TRBD1|.|TRBJ2-7|TRBV29-1
TGCAGCGTTGAAAGTTCTGGCGGGACAGGGGGCGAGCAGTACTTC
CSVESSGGTGGEQYF
>.|.|TRBJ2-1|TRBV30
TGTGCCTGGAGTGTCTATGAGCAGTTCTTC
CAWSVYEQFF
>.|.|TRBJ2-1|TRBV7-8
TGTGCCAGCAGCCCCCGTCGGGGGTCGTACAATGAGCAGTTCTTC
CASSPRRGSYNEQFF
>.|.|TRBJ1-2|TRBV19
TGTGCCAGTAGCCCCCAGAATTATGGCTACACCTTC
CASSPQNYGYTF
>.|.|TRBJ1-1|TRBV6-6
TGTGCCAGCACGGGGGGTATTGGGTCCACTGAAGCTTTCTTT
CASTGGIGSTEAFF
>.|few|TRBJ1-2|TRBV20-1
TGCAGTGCTAGTGGGGGAGGTCTGGACTATGGCTACACCTTC
CSASGGGLDYGYTF
>TRBD1|.|TRBJ2-2|TRBV11-2
TGTGCCAGCAGCTTTGCTCCCCGACGGCAGGGGGCTACCGGGGAGCTGTTTTTT
CASSFAPRRQGATGELFF
>TRBD1|.|TRBJ2-7|TRBV18
TGTGCCAGCTCAGCAACATCCGGGACAGGGGACTACGAGCAGTACTTC
CASSATSGTGDYEQYF
>.|.|TRBJ2-7|TRBV7-9
TGTGCCAGCAGCCCGCGCCTAGACGCCGGGACAAAGTTTTACGAGCAGTACTTC
CASSPRLDAGTKFYEQYF